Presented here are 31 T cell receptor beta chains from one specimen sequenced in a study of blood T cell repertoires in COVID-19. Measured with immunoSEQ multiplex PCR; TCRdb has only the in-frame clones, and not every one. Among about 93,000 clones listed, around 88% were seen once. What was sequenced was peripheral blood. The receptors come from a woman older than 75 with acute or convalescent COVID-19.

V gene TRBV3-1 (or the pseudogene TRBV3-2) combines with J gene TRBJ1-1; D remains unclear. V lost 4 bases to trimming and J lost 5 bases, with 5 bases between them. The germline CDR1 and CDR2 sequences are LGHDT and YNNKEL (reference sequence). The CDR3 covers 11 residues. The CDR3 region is CASSLNTEAFF. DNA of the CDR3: TGTGCCAGCAGCCTAAATACTGAAGCTTTCTTT.

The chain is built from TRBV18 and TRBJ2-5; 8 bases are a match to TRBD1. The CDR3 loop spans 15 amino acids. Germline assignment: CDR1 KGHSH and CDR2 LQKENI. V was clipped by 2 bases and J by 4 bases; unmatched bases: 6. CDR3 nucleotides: TGTGCCAGCTCACCAAGGACAGGGAACGGAGAGACCCAGTACTTC. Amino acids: CASSPRTGNGETQYF.

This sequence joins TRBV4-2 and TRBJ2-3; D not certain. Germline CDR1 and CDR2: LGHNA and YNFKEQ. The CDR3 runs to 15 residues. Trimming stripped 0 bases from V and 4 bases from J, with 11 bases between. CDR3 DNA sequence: TGTGCCAGCAGCCAAGAATCGACAATGGCAGATACGCAGTATTTT. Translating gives CASSQESTMADTQYF.

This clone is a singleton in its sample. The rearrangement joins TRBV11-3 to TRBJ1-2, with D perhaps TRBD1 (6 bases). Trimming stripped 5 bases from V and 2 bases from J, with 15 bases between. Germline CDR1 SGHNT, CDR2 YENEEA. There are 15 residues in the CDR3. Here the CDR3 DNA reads TGTGCCAGCAGCCCGGGGGGCGGGGAAAACTATGGCTACACCTTC. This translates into CASSPGGGENYGYTF.

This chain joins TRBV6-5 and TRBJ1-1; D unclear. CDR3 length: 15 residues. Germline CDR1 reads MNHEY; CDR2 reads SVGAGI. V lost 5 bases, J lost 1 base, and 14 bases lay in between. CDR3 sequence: CASSRQVSRNTEAFF. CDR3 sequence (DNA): TGTGCCAGCAGTCGACAAGTAAGCAGGAACACTGAAGCTTTCTTT.

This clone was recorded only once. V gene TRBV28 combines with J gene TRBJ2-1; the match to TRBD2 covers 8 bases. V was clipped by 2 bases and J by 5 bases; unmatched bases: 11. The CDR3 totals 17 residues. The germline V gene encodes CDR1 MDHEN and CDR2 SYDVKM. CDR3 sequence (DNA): TGTGCCAGCAGTTTAAGGGGTCCGGGACTAGAAGACAATGAGCAGTTCTTC. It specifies CASSLRGPGLEDNEQFF.

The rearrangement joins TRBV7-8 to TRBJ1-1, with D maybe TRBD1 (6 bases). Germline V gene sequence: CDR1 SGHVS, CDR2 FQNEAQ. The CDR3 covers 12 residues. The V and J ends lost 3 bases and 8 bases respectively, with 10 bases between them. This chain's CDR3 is CASSLGQREAFF. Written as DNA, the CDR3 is TGTGCCAGCAGCTTGGGACAACGGGAAGCTTTCTTT.

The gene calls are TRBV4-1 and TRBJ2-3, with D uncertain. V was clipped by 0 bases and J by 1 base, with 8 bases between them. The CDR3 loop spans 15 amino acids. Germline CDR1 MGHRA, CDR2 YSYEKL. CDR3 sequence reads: CASSQEAMGTDTQYF. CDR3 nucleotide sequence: TGCGCCAGCAGCCAAGAGGCAATGGGCACAGATACGCAGTATTTT.

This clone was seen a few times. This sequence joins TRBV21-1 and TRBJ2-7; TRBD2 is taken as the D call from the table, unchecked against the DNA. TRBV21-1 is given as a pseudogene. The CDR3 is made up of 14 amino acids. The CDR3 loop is CASSARRPPYEQYF. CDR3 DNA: TGTGCCAGCAGCGCAAGGAGACCCCCCTACGAGCAGTACTTC.

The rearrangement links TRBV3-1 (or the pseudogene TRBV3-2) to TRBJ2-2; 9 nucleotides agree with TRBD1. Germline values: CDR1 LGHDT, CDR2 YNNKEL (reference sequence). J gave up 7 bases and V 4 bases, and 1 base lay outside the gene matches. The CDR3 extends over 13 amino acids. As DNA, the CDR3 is TGTGCCAGCAGCCCGACAGGGGGCGGGGAGCTGTTTTTT. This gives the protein CASSPTGGGELFF.

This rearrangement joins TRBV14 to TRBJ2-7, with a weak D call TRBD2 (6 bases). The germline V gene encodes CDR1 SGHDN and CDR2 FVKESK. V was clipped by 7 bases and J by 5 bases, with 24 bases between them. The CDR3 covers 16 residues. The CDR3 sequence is CASIPNGGVKANEQYF. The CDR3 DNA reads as TGTGCCAGCATCCCGAACGGGGGAGTGAAAGCGAACGAGCAGTACTTC.

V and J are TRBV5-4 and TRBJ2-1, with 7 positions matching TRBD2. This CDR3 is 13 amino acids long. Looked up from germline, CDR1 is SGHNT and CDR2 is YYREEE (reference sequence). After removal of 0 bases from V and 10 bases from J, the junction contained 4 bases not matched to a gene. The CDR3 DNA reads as TGTGCCAGCAGCTTGGTTGGGGGAGGGGAGCAGTTCTTC. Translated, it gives CASSLVGGGEQFF.

The CDR3 region has the DNA TGTGCCAGCAGTTTATATCTGCTGGGTCAAAGAGGAGCTTTCTTT. It specifies CASSLYLLGQRGAFF. The chain employs TRBV28 and TRBJ1-1; D is undetermined. Germline V CDR1 and CDR2: MDHEN, SYDVKM. V lost 1 base and J lost 10, with 19 bases in between. The CDR3 runs 15 residues.

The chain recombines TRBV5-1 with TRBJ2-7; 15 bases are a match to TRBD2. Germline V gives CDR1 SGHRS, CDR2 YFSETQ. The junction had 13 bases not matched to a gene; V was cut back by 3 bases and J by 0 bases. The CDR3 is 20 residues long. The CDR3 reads CASSSFPQGTSGGSSYEQYF. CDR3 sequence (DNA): TGCGCCAGCAGCTCCTTTCCCCAAGGGACTAGCGGGGGGAGCTCCTACGAGCAGTACTTC.

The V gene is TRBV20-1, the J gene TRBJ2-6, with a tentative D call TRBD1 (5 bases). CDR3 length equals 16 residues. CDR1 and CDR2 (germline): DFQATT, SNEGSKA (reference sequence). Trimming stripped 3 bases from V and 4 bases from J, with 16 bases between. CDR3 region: CSASTRQRAGANVLTF. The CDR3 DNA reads TGCAGTGCTAGTACCCGACAGCGAGCGGGGGCCAACGTCCTGACTTTC.

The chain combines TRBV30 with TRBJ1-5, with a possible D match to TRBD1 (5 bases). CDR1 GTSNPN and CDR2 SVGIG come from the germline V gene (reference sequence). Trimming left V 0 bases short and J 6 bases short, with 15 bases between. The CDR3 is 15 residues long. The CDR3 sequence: CAWSVSRTTGQPQHF. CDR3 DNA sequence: TGTGCCTGGAGTGTATCTAGGACAACCGGTCAGCCCCAGCATTTT.

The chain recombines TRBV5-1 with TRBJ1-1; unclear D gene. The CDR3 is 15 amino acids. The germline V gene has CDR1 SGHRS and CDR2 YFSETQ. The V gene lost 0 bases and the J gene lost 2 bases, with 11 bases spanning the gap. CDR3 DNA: TGCGCCAGCAGCTTGGCCGGCACACTAAACACTGAAGCTTTCTTT. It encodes CASSLAGTLNTEAFF.

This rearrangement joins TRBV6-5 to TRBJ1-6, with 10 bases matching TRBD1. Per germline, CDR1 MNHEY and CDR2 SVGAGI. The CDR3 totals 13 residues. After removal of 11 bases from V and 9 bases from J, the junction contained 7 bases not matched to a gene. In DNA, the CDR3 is TGTGCCTGCCGGGGACAGGGGATTTCACCCCTCCACTTT. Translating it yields CACRGQGISPLHF.

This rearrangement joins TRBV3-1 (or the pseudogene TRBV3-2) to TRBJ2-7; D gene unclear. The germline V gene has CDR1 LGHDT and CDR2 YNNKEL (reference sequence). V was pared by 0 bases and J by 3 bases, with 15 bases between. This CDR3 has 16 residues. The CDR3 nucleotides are TGTGCCAGCAGCCAAGATCTCCAAGCGAGTCTCTACGAGCAGTACTTC. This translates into CASSQDLQASLYEQYF.

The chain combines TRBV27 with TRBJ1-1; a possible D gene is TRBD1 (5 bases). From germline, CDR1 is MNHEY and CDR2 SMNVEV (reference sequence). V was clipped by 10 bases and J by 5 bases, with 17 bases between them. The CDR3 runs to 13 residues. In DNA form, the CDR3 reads TGTGCCACCAGCGGTGGAGGGACGACTGAAGCTTTCTTT. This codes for CATSGGGTTEAFF.

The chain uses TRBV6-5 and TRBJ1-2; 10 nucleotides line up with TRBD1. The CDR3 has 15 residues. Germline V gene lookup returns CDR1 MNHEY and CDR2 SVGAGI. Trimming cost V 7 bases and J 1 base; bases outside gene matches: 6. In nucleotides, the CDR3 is TGTGCCAGCACACCGGGACAGGGGCTTAACTATGGCTACACCTTC. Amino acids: CASTPGQGLNYGYTF.

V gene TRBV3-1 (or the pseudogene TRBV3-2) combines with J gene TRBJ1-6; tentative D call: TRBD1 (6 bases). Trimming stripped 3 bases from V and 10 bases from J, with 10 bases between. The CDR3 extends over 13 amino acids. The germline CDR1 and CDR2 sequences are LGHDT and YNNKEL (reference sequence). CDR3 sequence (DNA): TGTGCCAGCAGCCAGGGGGCAGAATCACCCCTCCACTTT. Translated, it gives CASSQGAESPLHF.

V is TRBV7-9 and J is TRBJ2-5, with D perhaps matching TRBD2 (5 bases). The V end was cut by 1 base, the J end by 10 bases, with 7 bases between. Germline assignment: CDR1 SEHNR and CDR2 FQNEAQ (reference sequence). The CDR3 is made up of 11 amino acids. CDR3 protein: CASSLDGGQYF. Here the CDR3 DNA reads TGTGCCAGCAGCTTAGATGGAGGCCAGTACTTC.

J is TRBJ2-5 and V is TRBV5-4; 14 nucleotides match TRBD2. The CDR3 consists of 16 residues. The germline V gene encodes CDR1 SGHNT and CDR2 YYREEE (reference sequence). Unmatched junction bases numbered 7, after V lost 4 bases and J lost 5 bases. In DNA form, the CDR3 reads TGTGCCAGCAGCCCGGGACTAGCGGGGGTATTGGAGACCCAGTACTTC. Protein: CASSPGLAGVLETQYF.

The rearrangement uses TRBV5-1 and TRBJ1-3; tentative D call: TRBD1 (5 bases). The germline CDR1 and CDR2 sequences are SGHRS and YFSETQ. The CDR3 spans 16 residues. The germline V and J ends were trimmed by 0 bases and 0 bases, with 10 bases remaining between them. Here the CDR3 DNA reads TGCGCCAGCAGCTTGGAGCAGGGAGGCTCTGGAAACACCATATATTTT. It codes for CASSLEQGGSGNTIYF.

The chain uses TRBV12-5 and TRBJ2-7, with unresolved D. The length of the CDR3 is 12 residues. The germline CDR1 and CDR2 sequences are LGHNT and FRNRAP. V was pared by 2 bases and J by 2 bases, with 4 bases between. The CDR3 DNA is TGTGCTAGTGGTTTGATAGCCTACGAGCAGTACTTC. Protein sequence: CASGLIAYEQYF. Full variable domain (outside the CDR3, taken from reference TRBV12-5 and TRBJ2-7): DARVTQTPRHKVTEMGQEVTMRCQPILGHNTVFWYRQTMMQGLELLAYFRNRAPLDDSGMPKDRFSAEMPDATLATLKIQPSEPRDSAVYFCASGLIAYEQYFGPGTRLTVT.

CDR3 residues: CAISESGRGPSGNTIYF. The CDR3 DNA is TGTGCCATCAGTGAGTCTGGCAGGGGTCCCTCTGGAAACACCATATATTTT. The V gene is TRBV10-3, the J gene TRBJ1-3, with D tentatively TRBD1 (6 bases). This CDR3 comprises 17 residues. V was pared by 0 bases and J by 0 bases, with 12 bases between. Germline V lookup: CDR1 ENHRY, CDR2 SYGVKD.

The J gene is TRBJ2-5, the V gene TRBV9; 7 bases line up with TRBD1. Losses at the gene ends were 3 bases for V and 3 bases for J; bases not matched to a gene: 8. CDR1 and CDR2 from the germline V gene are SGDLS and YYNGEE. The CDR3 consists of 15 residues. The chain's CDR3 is CASSASGTDKETQYF. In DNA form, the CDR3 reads TGTGCCAGCAGCGCCTCCGGGACAGATAAAGAGACCCAGTACTTC.

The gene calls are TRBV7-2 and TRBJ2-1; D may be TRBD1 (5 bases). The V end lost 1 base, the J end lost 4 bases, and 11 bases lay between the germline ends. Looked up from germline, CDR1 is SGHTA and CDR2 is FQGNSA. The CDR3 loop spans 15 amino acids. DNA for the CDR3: TGTGCCAGCAGCTTAGACCAGGGTTCTTACAATGAGCAGTTCTTC. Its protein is CASSLDQGSYNEQFF. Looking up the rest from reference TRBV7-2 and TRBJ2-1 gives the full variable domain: GAGVSQSPSNKVTEKGKDVELRCDPISGHTALYWYRQSLGQGLEFLIYFQGNSAPDKSGLPSDRFSAERTGGSVSTLTIQRTQQEDSAVYLCASSLDQGSYNEQFFGPGTRLTVL.

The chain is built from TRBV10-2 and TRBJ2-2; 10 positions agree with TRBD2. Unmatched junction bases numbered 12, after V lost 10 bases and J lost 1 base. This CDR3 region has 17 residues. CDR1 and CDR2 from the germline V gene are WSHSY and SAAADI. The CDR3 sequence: CATEKIAGGLNTGELFF. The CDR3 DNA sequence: TGCGCCACCGAAAAGATAGCGGGGGGCCTGAACACCGGGGAGCTGTTTTTT.

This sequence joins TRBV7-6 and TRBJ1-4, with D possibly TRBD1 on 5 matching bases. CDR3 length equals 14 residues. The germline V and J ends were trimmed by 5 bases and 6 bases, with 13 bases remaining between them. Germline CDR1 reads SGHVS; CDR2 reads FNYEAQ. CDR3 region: CASSQGGADEKLFF. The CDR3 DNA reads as TGTGCCAGCAGCCAGGGTGGGGCGGATGAAAAACTGTTTTTT. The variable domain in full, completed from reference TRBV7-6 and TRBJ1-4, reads GAGVSQSPRYKVTKRGQDVALRCDPISGHVSLYWYRQALGQGPEFLTYFNYEAQQDKSGLPNDRFSAERPEGSISTLTIQRTEQRDSAMYRCASSQGGADEKLFFGSGTQLSVL.